This entry features one T cell receptor beta chain sequence. This record comes from a study of blood T cell repertoires in COVID-19. Symptom resolution, clearance, or two negative PCRs marked donors in Cohort 3 as recovered. Sequencing used immunoSEQ multiplex PCR; TCRdb keeps in-frame clones, though not all of them. Here the sample spans some 510,000 clones, approximately 87% being singletons. The CDR3 runs 16 residues. The J segment lost 8 bases and the V segment lost 1 base, leaving 7 bases of the junction unmatched. CDR1 SGHAT and CDR2 FQNNGV come from the germline V gene. The sequence was collected from a woman aged 40 to 55 who had recovered from COVID-19. The chain recombines TRBV11-2 with TRBJ2-1, with 11 bases lining up with TRBD2. Source material: PBMCs or T cells enriched from blood (not recorded which). The DNA of the CDR3 is TGTGCCAGCAGCTTAGCGCTACTAGCGGGAGCAGATGAGCAGTTCTTC. It translates to CASSLALLAGADEQFF.